The clone carrying this T cell receptor (beta chain) was detected once. Its antigen is not known. This entry belongs to a study of OX40 agonist ivuxolimab in advanced cancers. Study-wide results and limits: Not determined was the antigen specificity of the expanded peripheral T cells.

The assay was immunoSEQ multiplex PCR, and TCRdb's table has in-frame clones only and misses some. Of tens of thousands of clones in the sample, about 80% were seen once. Between the trimmed V and J ends, which lost 2 bases and 7 bases, there was a span of 9 bases. Per the germline V gene, CDR1 is SGHTA and CDR2 is FQGNSA. This CDR3 is built from 12 residues. The chain carries TRBV7-2 and TRBJ2-7; D unclear. This clonotype originated in an adult with an advanced solid tumor such as melanoma, head and neck, liver or kidney cancer. The starting material was CD4+ or CD8+ T cells sorted from blood, obtained in a trial of the OX40 agonist ivuxolimab. The CDR3 spells CASSLRLGEQYF. The CDR3 bases are TGTGCCAGCAGCTTAAGACTGGGTGAGCAGTACTTC.